This T cell receptor (beta chain) was observed in a study of OX40 agonist ivuxolimab in advanced cancers. Sequencing was performed with immunoSEQ multiplex PCR; in TCRdb, only in-frame clones are kept and a portion is missing. This table holds roughly 62,000 clones, 84% found once. V was shortened by 5 bases and J by 2 bases, with 12 bases between the two germline ends. The CDR3 runs to 14 residues. CDR1 is LNHDA and CDR2 is SQIVND in the germline V gene (reference sequence). This clone showed up just once. The clonotype originates from an adult with an advanced solid tumor such as melanoma, head and neck, liver or kidney cancer. The V gene is TRBV19, the J gene TRBJ2-5; weak D call: TRBD2 (6 bases). Here the sequenced sample was CD4+ or CD8+ T cells sorted from blood, taken in a trial of the OX40 agonist ivuxolimab. The CDR3 loop is CASSPGLFQETQYF. For the CDR3, the DNA is TGTGCCAGTAGTCCGGGACTGTTTCAAGAGACCCAGTACTTC. Using reference TRBV19 and TRBJ2-5 for the parts outside the CDR3, the full variable domain is DGGITQSPKYLFRKEGQNVTLSCEQNLNHDAMYWYRQDPGQGLRLIYYSQIVNDFQKGDIAEGYSVSREKKESFPLTVTSAQKNPTAFYLCASSPGLFQETQYFGPGTRLLVL.